These 8 T cell receptor beta chains share one sample of origin, sequenced in a study of long-term antiretroviral therapy in people with HIV. Assay version v3.0 of immunoSEQ was used, and it was run at survey level. Generated by immunoSEQ multiplex PCR, the TCRdb table keeps only in-frame clones and is missing some. Of tens of thousands of clones listed, around four fifths are singletons. The sequencing here drew on unsorted PBMCs, taken 1.1 years before starting antiretroviral therapy. The source of these receptors is a woman aged 35 to 49 with HIV.

This clone was seen only once. The chain links TRBV5-1 to TRBJ2-3; a possible D gene is TRBD2 (6 bases). This CDR3 contains 16 residues. Germline assignment: CDR1 SGHRS and CDR2 YFSETQ. V was clipped by 2 bases and J by 2 bases, with 15 bases between them. The CDR3 here is CASSLDLGGTTDTQYF. The CDR3 coding sequence is TGCGCCAGCAGCTTAGACCTGGGGGGTACCACAGATACGCAGTATTTT. Complete variable domain (other parts from reference TRBV5-1 and TRBJ2-3): KAGVTQTPRYLIKTRGQQVTLSCSPISGHRSVSWYQQTPGQGLQFLFEYFSETQRNKGNFPGRFSGRQFSNSRSEMNVSTLELGDSALYLCASSLDLGGTTDTQYFGPGTRLTVL.

The rearrangement links TRBV7-2 to TRBJ1-5; D perhaps matches TRBD1 (5 bases). Trimming stripped 3 bases from V and 3 bases from J, with 9 bases between. There are 14 residues in the CDR3. Per the germline V gene, CDR1 is SGHTA and CDR2 is FQGNSA. This chain's CDR3 is CASSFQGINQPQHF. The CDR3 nucleotides are TGTGCCAGCAGCTTCCAGGGTATCAATCAGCCCCAGCATTTT.

The rearrangement joins TRBV5-1 to TRBJ1-1; tentative D call: TRBD1 (5 bases). V gave up 4 bases and J gave up 4 bases, with 20 bases separating them. There are 16 residues in the CDR3. Germline-derived CDR1 and CDR2 are SGHRS and YFSETQ. The CDR3 region is CASSPRVGSRATEAFF. In DNA form, the CDR3 reads TGCGCCAGCAGCCCAAGAGTCGGTAGCAGGGCCACTGAAGCTTTCTTT.

The chain carries TRBV7-6 and TRBJ2-2; 7 bases are shared with TRBD2. CDR3 length equals 15 residues. The V and J ends lost 0 bases and 7 bases, in that order; junction bases with no gene match: 5. CDR1 and CDR2 (germline): SGHVS, FNYEAQ. The CDR3 protein is CASSLAGGADGELFF. CDR3 DNA sequence: TGTGCCAGCAGCTTAGCGGGAGGGGCTGACGGGGAGCTGTTTTTT.

The chain employs TRBV5-4 and TRBJ1-1, with D perhaps matching TRBD1 (5 bases). Germline V gene lookup returns CDR1 SGHNT and CDR2 YYREEE (reference sequence). Trimming pared 4 bases from V and 0 bases from J, leaving 16 bases between. The CDR3 has 16 amino acids. The CDR3 coding sequence is TGTGCCAGCAGCCCGGGGGTGGGCGCGTTGAACACTGAAGCTTTCTTT. It encodes CASSPGVGALNTEAFF.

This clone occurred once. J is TRBJ2-7 and V is TRBV9; 8 bases are a match to TRBD1. The CDR3 is made up of 15 amino acids. After removal of 0 bases from V and 3 bases from J, the junction contained 5 bases not matched to a gene. Germline CDR1 SGDLS, CDR2 YYNGEE. The CDR3 spells CASSVATGGIYEQYF. The DNA of the CDR3 is TGTGCCAGCAGCGTAGCTACAGGGGGAATCTACGAGCAGTACTTC. Complete variable domain (other parts from reference TRBV9 and TRBJ2-7): DSGVTQTPKHLITATGQRVTLRCSPRSGDLSVYWYQQSLDQGLQFLIQYYNGEERAKGNILERFSAQQFPDLHSELNLSSLELGDSALYFCASSVATGGIYEQYFGPGTRLTVT.

The chain couples TRBV2 to TRBJ2-2; D perhaps matches TRBD2 (6 bases). Germline V lookup: CDR1 SNHLY, CDR2 FYNNEI. The CDR3 runs 14 residues. V lost 5 bases and J 7 bases, leaving 14 bases between the germline ends. CDR3 region: CASSLRTINGELFF. The CDR3 DNA is TGTGCCAGCAGTCTCCGGACTATCAACGGGGAGCTGTTTTTT.

The genes are TRBV6-1 and TRBJ2-3, with TRBD2 matching over 7 bases. The CDR3 sequence is 15 residues long. The trim removed 6 bases at V and 0 bases at J, leaving 6 bases unmatched. CDR1 MNHNS and CDR2 SASEGT come from the germline V gene. The DNA of the CDR3 is TGTGCCAGCAGGCAGAGCGGGGCTAGCACAGATACGCAGTATTTT. Protein product: CASRQSGASTDTQYF.